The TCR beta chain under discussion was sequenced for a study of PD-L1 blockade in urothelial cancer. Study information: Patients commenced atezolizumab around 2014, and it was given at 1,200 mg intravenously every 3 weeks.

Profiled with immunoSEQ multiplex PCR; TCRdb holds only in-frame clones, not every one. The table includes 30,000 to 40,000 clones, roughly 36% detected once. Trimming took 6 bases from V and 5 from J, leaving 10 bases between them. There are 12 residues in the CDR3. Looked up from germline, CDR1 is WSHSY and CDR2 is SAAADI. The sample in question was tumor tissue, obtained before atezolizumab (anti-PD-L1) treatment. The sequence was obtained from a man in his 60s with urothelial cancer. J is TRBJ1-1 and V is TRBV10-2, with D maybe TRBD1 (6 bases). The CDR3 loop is CASRTGNTEAFF. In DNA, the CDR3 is TGCGCCAGCAGGACAGGCAATACTGAAGCTTTCTTT.